What follows are 10 T cell receptor beta chains derived from one specimen sequenced in a study of blood T cell repertoires in COVID-19. Profiled with immunoSEQ multiplex PCR; TCRdb holds only in-frame clones, not every one. The table lists 300,000 to 400,000 clones, around nine tenths of them singletons, with approximately 7.3% in the top ten. The sequencing input was peripheral blood. The receptors shown here come from a woman aged 70-85 years with COVID-19, enrolled during active disease.

V and J are TRBV5-1 and TRBJ1-2; 8 nucleotides line up with TRBD1. Germline V CDR1 and CDR2: SGHRS, YFSETQ. The ends lost 4 bases at V and 7 bases at J; junction bases unmatched: 12. This CDR3 is built from 15 residues. CDR3 coding DNA: TGCGCCAGCAGCCCCGACTGGACAGGGAATCCTGGCTACACCTTC. It specifies CASSPDWTGNPGYTF.

For this clone: The same CDR3 also results from other DNA sequences found in this sample. The rearrangement uses TRBV7-2 and TRBJ2-5; D perhaps matches TRBD1 (6 bases). The CDR3 extends over 14 amino acids. V was clipped by 1 base and J by 1 base, with 7 bases between them. Germline CDR1 SGHTA, CDR2 FQGNSA. CDR3 in DNA: TGTGCCAGCAGCTTAGGAGGGGGCCAAGAGACCCAGTACTTC. Its protein is CASSLGGGQETQYF.

The V call is TRBV28, the J call TRBJ1-4; tentatively, D is TRBD1 (5 bases). Germline CDR1 MDHEN, CDR2 SYDVKM. CDR3 length: 14 amino acids. The V and J ends lost 6 bases and 6 bases respectively, with 14 bases between them. CDR3: CASRKGSIYEKLFF. The CDR3 bases are TGTGCCAGCAGAAAGGGGTCGATTTATGAAAAACTGTTTTTT.

This chain uses TRBV30 with TRBJ1-3; D may be TRBD1 (6 bases). Germline CDR1 reads GTSNPN; CDR2 reads SVGIG (reference sequence). V lost 0 bases to trimming and J lost 3 bases, with 12 bases between them. This CDR3 has 15 amino acids. CDR3 DNA sequence: TGTGCCTGGAGTGTAGGGCAGGGGAGTGGAAACACCATATATTTT. Its translation: CAWSVGQGSGNTIYF.

This clone was detected a few times. The chain joins TRBV7-9 to TRBJ1-2; possibly TRBD1 for D (6 bases). Between the trimmed V and J ends, which lost 7 bases and 3 bases, there was a span of 24 bases. The V gene's germline CDR1 is SEHNR and CDR2 FQNEAQ (reference sequence). The CDR3 sequence is 17 residues long. This chain's CDR3 is CASTASGGAALYYGYTF. The CDR3 DNA reads TGTGCCAGCACCGCCTCCGGGGGGGCCGCCCTCTACTATGGCTACACCTTC.

The table lists this clone with a count of one. V gene TRBV5-1 combines with J gene TRBJ2-7; maybe TRBD1 (6 bases). This CDR3 contains 15 residues. V lost 4 bases and J lost 4, with 18 bases in between. Germline lookup yields CDR1 SGHRS and CDR2 YFSETQ. CDR3 residues: CASSVTVGQSYEQYF. The CDR3, as DNA: TGCGCCAGCAGCGTAACGGTCGGACAGAGTTACGAGCAGTACTTC.

This chain connects TRBV6-6 to TRBJ1-2; 7 nucleotides align to TRBD1. Germline values: CDR1 MNHNY, CDR2 SVGAGI (reference sequence). V trimming: 6 bases; J trimming: 9 bases; junction bases outside the gene matches: 16. This CDR3 is 15 amino acids long. The CDR3 region is CASSSSLTGFLSYTF. The CDR3 coding sequence is TGTGCCAGCAGCTCCTCACTGACAGGGTTTCTAAGCTACACCTTC.

The V call is TRBV10-2, the J call TRBJ1-6; D is unclear. The CDR3 sequence is 14 residues long. Germline CDR1 and CDR2: WSHSY and SAAADI. Trimming took off 6 bases at V and 0 bases at J, with 6 bases between the two ends. The CDR3 reads CASRGSSYNSPLHF. For the CDR3, the DNA is TGCGCCAGCAGAGGGAGCTCCTATAATTCACCCCTCCACTTT.

V gene TRBV30 combines with J gene TRBJ1-2; D is undetermined. V lost 1 base and J 4 bases, leaving 10 bases between the germline ends. Germline V gene data show CDR1 as GTSNPN and CDR2 as SVGIG (reference sequence). The CDR3 runs 13 residues. The CDR3 spells CAWSGGFIYGYTF. The CDR3 region has the DNA TGTGCCTGGAGTGGAGGGTTTATCTATGGCTACACCTTC.

The count of this clone is one. The chain joins TRBV6-2 or TRBV6-3 to TRBJ1-2; 7 bases are a match to TRBD1. From germline, CDR1 is MNHEY and CDR2 SVGEGT. Unmatched junction bases numbered 9, after V lost 5 bases and J lost 0 bases. The CDR3 loop spans 16 amino acids. In DNA form, the CDR3 reads TGTGCCAGCAGTAGCTCCGGGACAGCCACTAACTATGGCTACACCTTC. Protein: CASSSSGTATNYGYTF.